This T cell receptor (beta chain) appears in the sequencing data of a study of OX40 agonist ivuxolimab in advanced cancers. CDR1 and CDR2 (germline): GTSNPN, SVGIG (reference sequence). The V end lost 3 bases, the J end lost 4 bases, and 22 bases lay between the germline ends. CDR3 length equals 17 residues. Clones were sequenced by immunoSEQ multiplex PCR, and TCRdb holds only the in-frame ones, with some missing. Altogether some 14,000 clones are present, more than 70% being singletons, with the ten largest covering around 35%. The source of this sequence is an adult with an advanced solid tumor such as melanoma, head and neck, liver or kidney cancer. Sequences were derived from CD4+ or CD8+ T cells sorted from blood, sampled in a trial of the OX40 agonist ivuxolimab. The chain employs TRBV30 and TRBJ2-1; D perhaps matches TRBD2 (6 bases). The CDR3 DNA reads TGTGCCTGGAGCCGAAAAAAAGCGGGCAGGCCTTACAATGAGCAGTTCTTC. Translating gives CAWSRKKAGRPYNEQFF. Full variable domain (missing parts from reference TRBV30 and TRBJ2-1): SQTIHQWPATLVQPVGSPLSLECTVEGTSNPNLYWYRQAAGRGLQLLFYSVGIGQISSEVPQNLSASRPQDRQFILSSKKLLLSDSGFYLCAWSRKKAGRPYNEQFFGPGTRLTVL.